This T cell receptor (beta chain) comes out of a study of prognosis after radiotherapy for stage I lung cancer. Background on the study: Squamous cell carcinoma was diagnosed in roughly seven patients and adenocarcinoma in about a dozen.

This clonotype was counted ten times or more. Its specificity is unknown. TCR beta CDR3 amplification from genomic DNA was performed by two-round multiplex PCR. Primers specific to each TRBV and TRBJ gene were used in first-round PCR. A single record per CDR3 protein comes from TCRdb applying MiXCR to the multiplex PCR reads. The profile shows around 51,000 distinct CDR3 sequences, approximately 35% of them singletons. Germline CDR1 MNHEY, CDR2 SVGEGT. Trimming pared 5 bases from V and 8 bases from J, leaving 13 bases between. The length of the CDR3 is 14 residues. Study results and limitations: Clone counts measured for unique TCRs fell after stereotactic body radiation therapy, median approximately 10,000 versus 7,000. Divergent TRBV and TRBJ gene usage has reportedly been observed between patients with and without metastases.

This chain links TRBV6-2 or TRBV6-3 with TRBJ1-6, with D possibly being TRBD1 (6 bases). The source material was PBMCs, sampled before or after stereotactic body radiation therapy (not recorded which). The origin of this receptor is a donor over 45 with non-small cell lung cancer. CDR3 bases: TGTGCCAGCAGTCACAGGGTGGCGGATTCACCCCTCCACTTT. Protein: CASSHRVADSPLHF.